The T cell receptor beta chain under discussion was sequenced for a study of shared clonotypes between healthy human individuals. About the research overall: The study enrolled a couple of women and three men aged 18 to 49.

CD4+ cells underwent separation, giving CD45RA+ naive and CD45RA-negative memory subsets. The repertoire was sequenced with immunoSEQ multiplex PCR; TCRdb's copy has only in-frame clones and lacks some. This table holds 2 million to 2.5 million clones, 85% to 95% found once. The ends lost 2 bases at V and 5 bases at J; junction bases unmatched: 10. This CDR3 is 17 amino acids long. Germline CDR1 SGHRS, CDR2 YFSETQ. The sequenced material came from naive CD4+ T cells from PBMCs. Noted subset: CD45RA+ positively selected. The TCR originated in a man aged 18 to 35 in good health. Some clones in this sample may be carry-over from other donors' samples. The chain links TRBV5-1 to TRBJ2-3; 11 positions agree with TRBD1. DNA of the CDR3: TGCGCCAGCAGCTTCGCCGGGACAGGGGGTCGGAGAGATACGCAGTATTTT. This encodes CASSFAGTGGRRDTQYF.